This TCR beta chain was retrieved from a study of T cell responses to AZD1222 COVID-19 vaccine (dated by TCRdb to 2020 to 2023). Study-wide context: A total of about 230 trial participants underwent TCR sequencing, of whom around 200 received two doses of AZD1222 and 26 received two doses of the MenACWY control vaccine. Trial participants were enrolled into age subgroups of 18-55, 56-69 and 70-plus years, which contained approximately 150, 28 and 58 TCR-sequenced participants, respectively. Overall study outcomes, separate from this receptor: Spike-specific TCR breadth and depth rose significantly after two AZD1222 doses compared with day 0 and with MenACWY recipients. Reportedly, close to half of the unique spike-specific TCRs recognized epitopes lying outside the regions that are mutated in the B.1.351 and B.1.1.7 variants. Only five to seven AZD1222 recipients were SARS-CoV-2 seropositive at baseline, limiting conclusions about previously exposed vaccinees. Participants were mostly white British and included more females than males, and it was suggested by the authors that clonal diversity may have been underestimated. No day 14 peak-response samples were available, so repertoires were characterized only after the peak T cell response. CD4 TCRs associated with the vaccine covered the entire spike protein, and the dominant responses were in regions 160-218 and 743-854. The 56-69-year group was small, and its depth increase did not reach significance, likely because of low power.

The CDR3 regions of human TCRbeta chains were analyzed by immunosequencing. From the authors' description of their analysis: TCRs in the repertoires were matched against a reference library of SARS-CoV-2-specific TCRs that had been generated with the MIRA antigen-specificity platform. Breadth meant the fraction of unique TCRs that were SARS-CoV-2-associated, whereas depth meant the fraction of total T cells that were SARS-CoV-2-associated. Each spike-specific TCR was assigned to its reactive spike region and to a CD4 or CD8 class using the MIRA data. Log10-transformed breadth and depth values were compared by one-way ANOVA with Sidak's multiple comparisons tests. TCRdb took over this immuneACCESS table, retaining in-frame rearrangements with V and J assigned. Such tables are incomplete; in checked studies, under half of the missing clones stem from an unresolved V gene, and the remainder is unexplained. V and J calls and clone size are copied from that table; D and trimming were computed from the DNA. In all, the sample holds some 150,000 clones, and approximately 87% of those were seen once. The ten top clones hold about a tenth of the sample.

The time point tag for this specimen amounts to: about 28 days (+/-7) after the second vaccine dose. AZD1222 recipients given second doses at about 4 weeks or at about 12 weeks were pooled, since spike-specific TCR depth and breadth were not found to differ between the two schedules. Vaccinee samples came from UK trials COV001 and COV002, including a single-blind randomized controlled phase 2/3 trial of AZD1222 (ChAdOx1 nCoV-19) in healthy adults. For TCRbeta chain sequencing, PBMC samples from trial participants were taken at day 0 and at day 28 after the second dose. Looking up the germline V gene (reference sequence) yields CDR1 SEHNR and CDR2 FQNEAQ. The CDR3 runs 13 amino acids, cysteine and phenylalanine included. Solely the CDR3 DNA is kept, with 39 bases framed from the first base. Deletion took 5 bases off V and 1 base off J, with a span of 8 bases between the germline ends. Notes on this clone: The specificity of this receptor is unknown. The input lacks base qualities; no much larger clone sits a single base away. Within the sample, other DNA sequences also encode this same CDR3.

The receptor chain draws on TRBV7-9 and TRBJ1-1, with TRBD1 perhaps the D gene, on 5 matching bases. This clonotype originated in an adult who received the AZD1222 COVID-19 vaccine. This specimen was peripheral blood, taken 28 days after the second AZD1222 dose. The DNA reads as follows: TGTGCCAGCAGCCCTCAGGGGAACACTGAAGCTTTCTTT. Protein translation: CASSPQGNTEAFF.